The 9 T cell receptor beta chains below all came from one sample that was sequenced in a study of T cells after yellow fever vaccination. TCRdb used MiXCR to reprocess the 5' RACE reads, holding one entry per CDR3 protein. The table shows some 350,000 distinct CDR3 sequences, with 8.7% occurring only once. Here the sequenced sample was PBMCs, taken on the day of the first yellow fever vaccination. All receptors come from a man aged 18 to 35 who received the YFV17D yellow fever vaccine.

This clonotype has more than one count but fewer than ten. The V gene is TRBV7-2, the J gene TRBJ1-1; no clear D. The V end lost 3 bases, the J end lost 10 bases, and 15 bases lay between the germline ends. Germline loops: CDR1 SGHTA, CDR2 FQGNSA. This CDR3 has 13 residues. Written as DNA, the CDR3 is TGTGCCAGCAGCTTGGAATATGCCGTGGGAGCTTTCTTT. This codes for CASSLEYAVGAFF. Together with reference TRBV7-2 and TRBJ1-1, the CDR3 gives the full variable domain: GAGVSQSPSNKVTEKGKDVELRCDPISGHTALYWYRQSLGQGLEFLIYFQGNSAPDKSGLPSDRFSAERTGGSVSTLTIQRTQQEDSAVYLCASSLEYAVGAFFGQGTRLTVV.

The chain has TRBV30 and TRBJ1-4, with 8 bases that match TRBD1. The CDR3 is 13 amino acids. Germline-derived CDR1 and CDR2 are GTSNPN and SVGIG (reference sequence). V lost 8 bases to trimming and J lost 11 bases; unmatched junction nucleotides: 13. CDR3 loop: CAGAGTGPGKLFF. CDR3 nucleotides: TGTGCCGGAGCCGGGACAGGTCCGGGCAAACTGTTTTTT.

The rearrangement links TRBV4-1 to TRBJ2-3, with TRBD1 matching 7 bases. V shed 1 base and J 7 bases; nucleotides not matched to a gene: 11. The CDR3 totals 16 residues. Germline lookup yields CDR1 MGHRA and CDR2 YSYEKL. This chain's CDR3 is CASSQGGRGRANTQYF. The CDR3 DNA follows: TGCGCCAGCAGCCAAGGGGGCAGGGGGAGAGCAAATACGCAGTATTTT.

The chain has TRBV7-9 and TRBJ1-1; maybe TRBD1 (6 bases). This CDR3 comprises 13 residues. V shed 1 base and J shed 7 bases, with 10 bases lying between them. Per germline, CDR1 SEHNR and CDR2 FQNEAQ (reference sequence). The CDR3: CASSLDREHEAFF. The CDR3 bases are TGTGCCAGCAGCTTAGACAGGGAACATGAAGCTTTCTTT.

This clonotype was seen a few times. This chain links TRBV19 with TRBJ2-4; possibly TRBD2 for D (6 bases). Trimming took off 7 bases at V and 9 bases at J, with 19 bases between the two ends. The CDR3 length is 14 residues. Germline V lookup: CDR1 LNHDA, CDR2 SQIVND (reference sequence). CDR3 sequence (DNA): TGTGCCAGTACCCCCCGCGGGGTTTGGGCCATTCAGTACTTC. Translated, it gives CASTPRGVWAIQYF. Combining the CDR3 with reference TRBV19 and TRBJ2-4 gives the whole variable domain DGGITQSPKYLFRKEGQNVTLSCEQNLNHDAMYWYRQDPGQGLRLIYYSQIVNDFQKGDIAEGYSVSREKKESFPLTVTSAQKNPTAFYLCASTPRGVWAIQYFGAGTRLSVL.

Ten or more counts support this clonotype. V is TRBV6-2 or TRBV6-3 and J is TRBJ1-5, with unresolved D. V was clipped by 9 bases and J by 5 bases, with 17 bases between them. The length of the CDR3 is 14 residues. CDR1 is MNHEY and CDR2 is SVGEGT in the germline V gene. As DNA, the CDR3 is TGTGCCAGTTCCTTTAGGGAGTACGATCAGCCCCAGCATTTT. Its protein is CASSFREYDQPQHF.

The CDR3: CASSPGSSGGADTQYF. CDR3 nucleotides: TGTGCCAGCAGCCCAGGCTCTAGCGGGGGGGCAGATACGCAGTATTTT. This rearrangement joins TRBV7-3 to TRBJ2-3, with 12 nucleotides matching TRBD2. The V gene's germline CDR1 is SGHTA and CDR2 FQGTGA. The CDR3 is 16 residues long. J was trimmed by 4 bases and V by 5 bases; bases with no gene match: 7.

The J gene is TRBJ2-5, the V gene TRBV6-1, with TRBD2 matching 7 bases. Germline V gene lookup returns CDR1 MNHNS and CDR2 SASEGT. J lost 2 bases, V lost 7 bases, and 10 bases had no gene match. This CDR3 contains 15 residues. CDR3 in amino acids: CASTLGGGLQETQYF. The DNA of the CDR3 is TGTGCCAGCACGCTGGGCGGGGGTTTACAAGAGACCCAGTACTTC.

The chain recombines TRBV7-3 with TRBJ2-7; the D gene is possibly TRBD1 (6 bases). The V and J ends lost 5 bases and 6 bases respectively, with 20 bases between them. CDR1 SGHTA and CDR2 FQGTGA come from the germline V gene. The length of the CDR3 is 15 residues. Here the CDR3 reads CASSRDRSSISEQYF. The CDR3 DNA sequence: TGTGCCAGCAGCCGCGACAGGTCATCCATCAGCGAGCAGTACTTC. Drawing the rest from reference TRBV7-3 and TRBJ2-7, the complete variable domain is GAGVSQTPSNKVTEKGKYVELRCDPISGHTALYWYRQSLGQGPEFLIYFQGTGAADDSGLPNDRFFAVRPEGSVSTLKIQRTERGDSAVYLCASSRDRSSISEQYFGPGTRLTVT.